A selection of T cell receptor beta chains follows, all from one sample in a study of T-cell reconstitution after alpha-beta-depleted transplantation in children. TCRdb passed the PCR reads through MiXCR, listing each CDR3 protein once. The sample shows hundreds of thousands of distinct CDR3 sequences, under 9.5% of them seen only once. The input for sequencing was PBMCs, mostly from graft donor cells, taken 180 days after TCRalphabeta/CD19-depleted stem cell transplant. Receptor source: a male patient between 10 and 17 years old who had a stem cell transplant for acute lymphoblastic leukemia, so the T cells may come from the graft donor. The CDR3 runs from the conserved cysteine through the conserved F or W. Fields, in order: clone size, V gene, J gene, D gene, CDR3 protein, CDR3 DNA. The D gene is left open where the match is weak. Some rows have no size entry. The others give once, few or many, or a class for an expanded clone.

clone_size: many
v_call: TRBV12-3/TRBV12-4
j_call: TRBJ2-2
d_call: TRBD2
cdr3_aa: CASSLRRGANTGELFF
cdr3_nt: TGTGCCAGCAGTTTAAGGCGGGGGGCGAACACCGGGGAGCTGTTTTTT

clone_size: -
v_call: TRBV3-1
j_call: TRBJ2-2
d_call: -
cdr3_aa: CASRNSRDKNTGELFF
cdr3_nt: TGTGCCAGCAGAAACTCCCGGGACAAAAACACCGGGGAGCTGTTTTTT

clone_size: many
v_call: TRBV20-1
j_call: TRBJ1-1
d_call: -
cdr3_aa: CSASRDFLSGNTEAFF
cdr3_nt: TGCAGTGCTAGCCGGGACTTCCTCTCAGGGAACACTGAAGCTTTCTTT

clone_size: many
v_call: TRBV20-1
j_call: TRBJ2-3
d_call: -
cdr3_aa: CSASSDTQYF
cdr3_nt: TGCAGTGCTTCTTCAGATACGCAGTATTTT

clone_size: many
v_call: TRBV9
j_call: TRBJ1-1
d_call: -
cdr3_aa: CASSSPSPGTEAFF
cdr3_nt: TGTGCCAGCAGCTCGCCTTCACCAGGCACTGAAGCTTTCTTT

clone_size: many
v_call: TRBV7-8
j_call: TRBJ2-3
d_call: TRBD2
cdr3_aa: CASSLYPSGADTDTQYF
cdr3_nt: TGTGCCAGCAGCTTATATCCTAGCGGGGCTGACACAGATACGCAGTATTTT

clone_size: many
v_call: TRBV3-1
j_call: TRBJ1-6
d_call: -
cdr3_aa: CASSPVRGSPLHF
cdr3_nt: TGTGCCAGCAGCCCCGTTAGAGGATCACCCCTCCACTTT

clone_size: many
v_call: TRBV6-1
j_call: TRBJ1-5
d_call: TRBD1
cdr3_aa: CASSANRGGNQPQHF
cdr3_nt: TGTGCCAGCAGTGCAAACAGGGGCGGCAATCAGCCCCAGCATTTT

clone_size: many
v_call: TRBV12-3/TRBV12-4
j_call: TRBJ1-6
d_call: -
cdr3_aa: CASSLSRGGSPLHF
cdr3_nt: TGTGCCAGCAGTTTATCACGGGGAGGGTCACCCCTCCACTTT

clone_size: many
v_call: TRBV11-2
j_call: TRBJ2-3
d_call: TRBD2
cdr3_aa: CASSLDWSGGRTDTQYF
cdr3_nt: TGTGCCAGCAGCTTAGATTGGAGCGGGGGGCGCACAGATACGCAGTATTTT

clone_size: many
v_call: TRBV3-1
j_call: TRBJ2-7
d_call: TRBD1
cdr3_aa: CASILSTGGEQYF
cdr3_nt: TGTGCCAGCATCCTTTCAACAGGGGGAGAGCAGTACTTC

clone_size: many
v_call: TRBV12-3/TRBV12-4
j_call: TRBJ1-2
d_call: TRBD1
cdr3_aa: CASSPYRGMSYGYTF
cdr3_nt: TGTGCCAGCAGCCCATACAGGGGGATGAGCTATGGCTACACCTTC

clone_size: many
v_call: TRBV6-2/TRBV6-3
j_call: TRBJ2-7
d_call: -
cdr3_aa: CASSSDLGSYEQYF
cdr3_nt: TGTGCCAGCAGTTCGGACCTGGGCTCCTACGAGCAGTACTTC

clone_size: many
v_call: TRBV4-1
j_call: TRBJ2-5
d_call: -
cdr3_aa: CASTNPGLGGETQYF
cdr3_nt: TGCGCCAGCACCAATCCCGGGCTTGGCGGGGAGACCCAGTACTTC

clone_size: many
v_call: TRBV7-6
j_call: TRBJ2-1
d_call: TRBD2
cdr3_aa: CASTDERGAGNEQFF
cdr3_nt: TGTGCCAGCACCGACGAGCGGGGGGCAGGGAATGAGCAGTTCTTC

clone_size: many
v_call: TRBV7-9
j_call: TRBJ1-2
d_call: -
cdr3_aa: CASATGPLLYGYTF
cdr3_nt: TGTGCCAGCGCGACCGGGCCCCTCCTCTATGGCTACACCTTC

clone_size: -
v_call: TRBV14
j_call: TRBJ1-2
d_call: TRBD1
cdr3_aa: CASSPQGVPLHYGYTF
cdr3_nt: TGTGCCAGCAGCCCCCAGGGGGTCCCCCTCCACTATGGCTACACCTTC

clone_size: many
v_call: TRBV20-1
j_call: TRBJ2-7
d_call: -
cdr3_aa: CSARDAGRPYEQYF
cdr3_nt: TGCAGTGCTAGAGATGCAGGTAGACCTTACGAGCAGTACTTC

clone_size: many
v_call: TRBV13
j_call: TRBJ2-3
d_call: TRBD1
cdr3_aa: CASSQDRSTDTQYF
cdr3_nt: TGTGCCAGCAGCCAGGACAGGAGCACAGATACGCAGTATTTT

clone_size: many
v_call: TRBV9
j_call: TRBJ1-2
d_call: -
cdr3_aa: CASSPTGGHYGYTF
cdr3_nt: TGTGCCAGCAGCCCCACGGGGGGGCACTATGGCTACACCTTC

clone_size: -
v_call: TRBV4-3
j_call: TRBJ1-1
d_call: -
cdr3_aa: CASSQDAGDYTEAFF
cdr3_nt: TGCGCCAGCAGCCAAGATGCAGGGGACTACACTGAAGCTTTCTTT

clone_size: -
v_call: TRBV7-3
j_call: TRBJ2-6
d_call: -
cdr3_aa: CATSLRGSPSGANVLTF
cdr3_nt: TGTGCCACCAGCTTAAGGGGCAGCCCCTCTGGGGCCAACGTCCTGACTTTC

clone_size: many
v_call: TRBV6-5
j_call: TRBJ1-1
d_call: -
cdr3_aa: CASSYSDSLTSGAFF
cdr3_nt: TGTGCCAGCAGTTACTCTGACAGCCTAACCTCAGGAGCTTTCTTT

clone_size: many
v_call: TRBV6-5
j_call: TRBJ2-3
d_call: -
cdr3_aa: CASSYGPARWDTDTQYF
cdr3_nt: TGTGCCAGCAGTTACGGACCGGCTAGATGGGACACAGATACGCAGTATTTT

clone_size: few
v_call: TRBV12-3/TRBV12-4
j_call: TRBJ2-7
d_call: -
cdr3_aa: CASSLSPGRNEQYF
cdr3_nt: TGTGCCAGCAGTCTCAGTCCGGGAAGAAACGAGCAGTACTTC

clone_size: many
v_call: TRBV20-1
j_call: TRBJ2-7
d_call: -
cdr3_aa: CSARAGISYEQYF
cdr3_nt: TGCAGTGCTAGAGCGGGCATCTCCTACGAGCAGTACTTC

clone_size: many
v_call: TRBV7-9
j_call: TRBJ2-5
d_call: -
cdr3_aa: CASSHPGLQGGQYF
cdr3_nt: TGTGCCAGCAGCCATCCGGGACTGCAAGGGGGCCAGTACTTC

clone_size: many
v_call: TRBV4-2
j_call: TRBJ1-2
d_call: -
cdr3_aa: CASSQKEGWGYTF
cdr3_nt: TGTGCCAGCAGCCAAAAGGAGGGTTGGGGCTACACCTTC

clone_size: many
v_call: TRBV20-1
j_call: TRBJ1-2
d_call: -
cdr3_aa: CSAEEGLNYGYTF
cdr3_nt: TGCAGTGCCGAGGAGGGGCTTAACTATGGCTACACCTTC

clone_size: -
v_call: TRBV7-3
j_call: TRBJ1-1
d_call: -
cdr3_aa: CASSLRGDKSEAFF
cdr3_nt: TGTGCCAGCAGCTTAAGGGGGGACAAAAGTGAAGCTTTCTTT

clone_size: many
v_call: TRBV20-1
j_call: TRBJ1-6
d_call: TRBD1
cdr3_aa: CSARGQDSPLHF
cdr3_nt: TGCAGTGCTAGGGGACAGGATTCACCCCTCCACTTT

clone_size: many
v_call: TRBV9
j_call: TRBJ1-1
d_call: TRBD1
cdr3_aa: CASSPRQGMNTEAFF
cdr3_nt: TGTGCCAGCAGCCCCCGACAGGGAATGAACACTGAAGCTTTCTTT

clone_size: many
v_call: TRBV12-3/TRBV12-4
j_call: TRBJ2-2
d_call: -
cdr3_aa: CASSYYRELFF
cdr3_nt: TGTGCCAGCAGCTACTACCGGGAGCTGTTTTTT

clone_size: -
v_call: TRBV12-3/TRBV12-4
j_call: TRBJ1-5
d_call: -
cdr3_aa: CASSGNKGERQPQHF
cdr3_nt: TGTGCCAGCAGTGGTAACAAAGGGGAACGGCAGCCCCAGCATTTT

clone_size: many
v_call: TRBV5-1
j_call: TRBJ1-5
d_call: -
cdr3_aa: CASSIAGGNQPQHF
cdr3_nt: TGCGCCAGCAGCATCGCAGGGGGCAATCAGCCCCAGCATTTT

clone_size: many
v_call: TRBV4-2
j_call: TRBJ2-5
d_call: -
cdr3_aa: CASSPLGEGGETQYF
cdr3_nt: TGTGCCAGCAGCCCCCTGGGTGAAGGGGGAGAGACCCAGTACTTC

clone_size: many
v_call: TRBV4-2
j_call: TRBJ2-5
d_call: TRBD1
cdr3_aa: CASSQEGPDRGGVAQYF
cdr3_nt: TGTGCCAGCAGCCAAGAAGGCCCTGACAGGGGGGGAGTGGCCCAGTACTTC

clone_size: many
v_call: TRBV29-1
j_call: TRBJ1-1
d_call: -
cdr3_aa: CSVEALLQVPREAFF
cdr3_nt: TGCAGCGTTGAAGCCCTCTTACAGGTGCCGAGAGAAGCTTTCTTT

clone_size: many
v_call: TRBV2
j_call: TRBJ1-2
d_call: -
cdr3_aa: CASSPEVSYGYTF
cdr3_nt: TGTGCCAGCAGCCCCGAAGTGAGCTATGGCTACACCTTC

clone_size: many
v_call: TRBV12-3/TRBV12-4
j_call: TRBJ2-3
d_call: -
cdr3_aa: CASSFYPLPDTQYF
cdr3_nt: TGTGCCAGCAGTTTTTATCCGCTCCCAGATACGCAGTATTTT

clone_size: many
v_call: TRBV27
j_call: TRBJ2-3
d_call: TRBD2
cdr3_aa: CASSLSPGGPFGDTQYF
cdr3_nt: TGTGCCAGCAGTTTATCCCCGGGAGGGCCCTTCGGAGATACGCAGTATTTT

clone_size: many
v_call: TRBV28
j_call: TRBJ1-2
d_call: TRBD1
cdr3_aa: CASSLGTADYGYTF
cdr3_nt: TGTGCCAGCAGTTTGGGGACAGCCGACTATGGCTACACCTTC

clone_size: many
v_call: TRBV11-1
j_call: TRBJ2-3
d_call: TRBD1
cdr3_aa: CASSPASPRGRSTDTQYF
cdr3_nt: TGTGCCAGCAGCCCCGCATCCCCCAGGGGGCGAAGCACAGATACGCAGTATTTT

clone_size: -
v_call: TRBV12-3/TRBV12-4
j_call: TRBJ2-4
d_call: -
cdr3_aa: CASSPSGALAKNIQYF
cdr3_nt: TGTGCCAGCAGTCCGTCTGGGGCCCTAGCCAAAAACATTCAGTACTTC

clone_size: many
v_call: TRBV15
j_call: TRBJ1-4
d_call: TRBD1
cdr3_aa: CATSGLGQGPPNEKLFF
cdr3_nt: TGTGCCACCAGCGGCTTGGGACAGGGACCCCCCAATGAAAAACTGTTTTTT

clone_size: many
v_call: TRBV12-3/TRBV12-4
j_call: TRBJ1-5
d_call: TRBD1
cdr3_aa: CASSPQTGQNQPQHF
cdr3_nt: TGTGCCAGCAGTCCCCAGACAGGGCAAAATCAGCCCCAGCATTTT

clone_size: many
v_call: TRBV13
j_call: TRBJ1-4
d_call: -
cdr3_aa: CASSAREAEKLFF
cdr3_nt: TGTGCCAGCAGCGCCCGGGAAGCGGAAAAACTGTTTTTT